Listed below are T cell receptor beta chains from one sample, sequenced in a study of blood T cell repertoires in COVID-19. TCRdb's table, derived via immunoSEQ multiplex PCR, lists solely in-frame clones and lacks some. The sample carries 200,000 to 250,000 clones, more than 70% recorded once. Material: PBMCs or T cells enriched from blood (not recorded which). Receptors were obtained from a woman in her fifties or sixties who had recovered from COVID-19. Both conserved end residues are part of each CDR3. The order of the fields is D gene, V gene, J gene, clone size, CDR3 protein, CDR3 DNA. The D gene is left open where the match is weak. Rows may omit the clone size; those that give it use once, few, many or a size class.

D gene: .
V gene: TRBV4-1
J gene: TRBJ1-4
clone size: few
CDR3 protein: CASSQIGIRGEKLFF
CDR3 DNA: TGCGCCAGCAGCCAGATCGGCATCCGGGGTGAAAAACTGTTTTTT

D gene: .
V gene: TRBV19
J gene: TRBJ2-3
clone size: once
CDR3 protein: CASSPLPSTDTQYF
CDR3 DNA: TGTGCCAGTAGTCCTCTACCGTCCACAGATACGCAGTATTTT

D gene: TRBD1
V gene: TRBV3-1/TRBV3-2
J gene: TRBJ1-4
clone size: many
CDR3 protein: CASSQVPGGFEKLFF
CDR3 DNA: TGTGCCAGCAGCCAAGTCCCAGGGGGATTTGAAAAACTGTTTTTT

D gene: TRBD2
V gene: TRBV28
J gene: TRBJ2-7
clone size: once
CDR3 protein: CASSFPRTSGRVSYEQYF
CDR3 DNA: TGTGCCAGCAGTTTCCCACGGACTAGCGGGAGGGTCTCCTACGAGCAGTACTTC

D gene: TRBD1
V gene: TRBV9
J gene: TRBJ2-3
clone size: once
CDR3 protein: CASSVARTGRTDTQYF
CDR3 DNA: TGTGCCAGCAGCGTAGCTAGGACAGGGCGCACAGATACGCAGTATTTT

D gene: TRBD1
V gene: TRBV19
J gene: TRBJ2-7
clone size: .
CDR3 protein: CASSRDSYYEQYF
CDR3 DNA: TGTGCCAGTAGTCGGGACAGCTACTACGAGCAGTACTTC

D gene: TRBD1
V gene: TRBV7-3
J gene: TRBJ2-2
clone size: .
CDR3 protein: CASSLRTGRGTGELFF
CDR3 DNA: TGTGCCAGCAGCTTGCGGACAGGGAGAGGAACCGGGGAGCTGTTTTTT

D gene: TRBD1
V gene: TRBV9
J gene: TRBJ1-3
clone size: .
CDR3 protein: CASSVTGTGSGGNTIYF
CDR3 DNA: TGTGCCAGCAGCGTTACCGGGACAGGGTCGGGTGGAAACACCATATATTTT

D gene: .
V gene: TRBV2
J gene: TRBJ2-7
clone size: .
CDR3 protein: CASIEVRDEQYF
CDR3 DNA: TGTGCCAGCATTGAGGTTCGGGACGAGCAGTACTTC

D gene: TRBD1
V gene: TRBV19
J gene: TRBJ2-4
clone size: .
CDR3 protein: CASSIPGQGARAGQNIQYF
CDR3 DNA: TGTGCCAGTAGTATACCGGGACAGGGGGCAAGGGCGGGCCAAAACATTCAGTACTTC

D gene: .
V gene: TRBV19
J gene: TRBJ1-1
clone size: .
CDR3 protein: CASSIDQARVTEAFF
CDR3 DNA: TGTGCCAGTAGTATAGATCAGGCGAGGGTCACTGAAGCTTTCTTT

D gene: .
V gene: TRBV30
J gene: TRBJ1-5
clone size: .
CDR3 protein: CAWSVRGYSNQPQHF
CDR3 DNA: TGTGCCTGGAGTGTACGGGGGTATAGCAATCAGCCCCAGCATTTT

D gene: TRBD1
V gene: TRBV28
J gene: TRBJ1-3
clone size: once
CDR3 protein: CASSSAQGADGNTIYF
CDR3 DNA: TGTGCCAGCAGTTCCGCACAGGGGGCGGATGGAAACACCATATATTTT

D gene: .
V gene: TRBV9
J gene: TRBJ1-3
clone size: .
CDR3 protein: CASSGATDYSGNTIYF
CDR3 DNA: TGTGCCAGCAGCGGGGCGACAGATTACTCTGGAAACACCATATATTTT

D gene: .
V gene: TRBV28
J gene: TRBJ1-1
clone size: .
CDR3 protein: CASSLWWQGNTEAFF
CDR3 DNA: TGTGCCAGCAGTTTATGGTGGCAGGGGAACACTGAAGCTTTCTTT

D gene: .
V gene: TRBV4-3
J gene: TRBJ2-2
clone size: .
CDR3 protein: CASSQKGLTNTGELFF
CDR3 DNA: TGCGCCAGCAGCCAAAAGGGACTTACGAACACCGGGGAGCTGTTTTTT

D gene: .
V gene: TRBV2
J gene: TRBJ1-4
clone size: many
CDR3 protein: CASRATGLTNEKLFF
CDR3 DNA: TGTGCCAGCAGGGCAACAGGGTTAACTAATGAAAAACTGTTTTTT

D gene: TRBD1
V gene: TRBV27
J gene: TRBJ1-5
clone size: .
CDR3 protein: CASGGQGSMSQHF
CDR3 DNA: TGTGCCAGCGGCGGACAGGGCTCAATGTCCCAGCATTTT

D gene: .
V gene: TRBV27
J gene: TRBJ2-1
clone size: .
CDR3 protein: CASSLSHSYNEQFF
CDR3 DNA: TGTGCCAGCAGTTTATCGCACAGCTACAATGAGCAGTTCTTC

D gene: .
V gene: TRBV28
J gene: TRBJ2-1
clone size: .
CDR3 protein: CASSTRAGSYNEQFF
CDR3 DNA: TGTGCCAGCAGTACCAGAGCGGGTTCCTACAATGAGCAGTTCTTC

D gene: TRBD1
V gene: TRBV9
J gene: TRBJ1-2
clone size: .
CDR3 protein: CASSVGVGDRGFGYTF
CDR3 DNA: TGTGCCAGCAGCGTAGGGGTTGGAGACAGGGGGTTCGGCTACACCTTC

D gene: TRBD2
V gene: TRBV7-2
J gene: TRBJ2-1
clone size: .
CDR3 protein: CASSLATGTRVNEQFF
CDR3 DNA: TGTGCCAGCAGCTTAGCAACCGGGACTAGGGTAAATGAGCAGTTCTTC

D gene: .
V gene: TRBV10-3
J gene: TRBJ1-4
clone size: few
CDR3 protein: CAISEGQGEKLFF
CDR3 DNA: TGTGCCATCAGTGAGGGCCAGGGGGAAAAACTGTTTTTT

D gene: TRBD2
V gene: TRBV7-9
J gene: TRBJ2-5
clone size: .
CDR3 protein: CASSHPLRGGLETQYF
CDR3 DNA: TGTGCCAGCAGCCACCCCCTGCGGGGGGGCTTGGAGACCCAGTACTTC

D gene: .
V gene: TRBV4-3
J gene: TRBJ1-1
clone size: .
CDR3 protein: CASSQDVGALNTEAFF
CDR3 DNA: TGCGCCAGCAGCCAAGACGTAGGGGCCCTGAACACTGAAGCTTTCTTT

D gene: TRBD2
V gene: TRBV7-2
J gene: TRBJ2-7
clone size: once
CDR3 protein: CASRQAGGLYEQYF
CDR3 DNA: TGTGCCAGCAGACAAGCGGGGGGGCTCTACGAGCAGTACTTC

D gene: .
V gene: TRBV28
J gene: TRBJ1-3
clone size: .
CDR3 protein: CASGKRFSGNTIYF
CDR3 DNA: TGTGCCAGCGGGAAGCGGTTCTCTGGAAACACCATATATTTT

D gene: .
V gene: TRBV24-1
J gene: TRBJ1-3
clone size: .
CDR3 protein: CATFSNYSGNTIYF
CDR3 DNA: TGTGCCACCTTTTCCAACTACTCTGGAAACACCATATATTTT

D gene: .
V gene: TRBV4-3
J gene: TRBJ2-1
clone size: .
CDR3 protein: CASSQEPTRGPLRNEQFF
CDR3 DNA: TGCGCCAGCAGCCAGGAACCTACCAGGGGCCCCCTTCGCAATGAGCAGTTCTTC

D gene: TRBD1
V gene: TRBV11-2
J gene: TRBJ1-2
clone size: .
CDR3 protein: CASSSPDRADYGYTF
CDR3 DNA: TGTGCCAGCAGCTCCCCGGACAGGGCTGACTATGGCTACACCTTC

D gene: .
V gene: TRBV28
J gene: TRBJ1-2
clone size: .
CDR3 protein: CASSPKGGPVYGYTF
CDR3 DNA: TGTGCCAGCAGTCCCAAGGGGGGGCCGGTCTATGGCTACACCTTC

D gene: TRBD1
V gene: TRBV18
J gene: TRBJ1-5
clone size: few
CDR3 protein: CASSSGTGSIANQPQHF
CDR3 DNA: TGTGCCAGCTCATCCGGGACAGGGAGCATCGCCAATCAGCCCCAGCATTTT

D gene: TRBD2
V gene: TRBV27
J gene: TRBJ2-5
clone size: .
CDR3 protein: CASRGQGTSGGTQYF
CDR3 DNA: TGTGCCAGCAGGGGGCAGGGGACTAGCGGGGGGACCCAGTACTTC

D gene: TRBD2
V gene: TRBV28
J gene: TRBJ2-1
clone size: .
CDR3 protein: CASSSNLAGGPDEQFF
CDR3 DNA: TGTGCCAGCAGTTCCAATCTAGCGGGAGGGCCGGATGAGCAGTTCTTC

D gene: TRBD1
V gene: TRBV6-5
J gene: TRBJ1-4
clone size: few
CDR3 protein: CASSYTGVEKLFF
CDR3 DNA: TGTGCCAGCAGTTATACAGGGGTCGAAAAACTGTTTTTT

D gene: .
V gene: TRBV4-2
J gene: TRBJ1-1
clone size: .
CDR3 protein: CASSQTIAADTEAFF
CDR3 DNA: TGTGCCAGCAGCCAAACTATTGCGGCGGACACTGAAGCTTTCTTT

D gene: .
V gene: TRBV19
J gene: TRBJ1-5
clone size: .
CDR3 protein: CASRADYSNQPQHF
CDR3 DNA: TGTGCCAGTAGAGCGGACTATAGCAATCAGCCCCAGCATTTT

D gene: .
V gene: TRBV19
J gene: TRBJ1-1
clone size: .
CDR3 protein: CASSISSGLNTEAFF
CDR3 DNA: TGTGCCAGTAGTATTAGTTCAGGGTTGAACACTGAAGCTTTCTTT

D gene: TRBD2
V gene: TRBV15
J gene: TRBJ2-1
clone size: few
CDR3 protein: CATSRDGGPGLALYEQFF
CDR3 DNA: TGTGCCACCAGCAGAGACGGGGGGCCGGGACTAGCTTTATATGAGCAGTTCTTC

D gene: .
V gene: TRBV4-3
J gene: TRBJ1-4
clone size: .
CDR3 protein: CASSQEYRADATNEKLFF
CDR3 DNA: TGCGCCAGCAGCCAAGAATACAGGGCGGACGCAACTAATGAAAAACTGTTTTTT

D gene: .
V gene: TRBV5-4
J gene: TRBJ2-1
clone size: .
CDR3 protein: CASSSGVLRGEQFF
CDR3 DNA: TGTGCCAGCAGCTCCGGTGTGTTGCGTGGTGAGCAGTTCTTC

D gene: TRBD1
V gene: TRBV5-1
J gene: TRBJ1-6
clone size: .
CDR3 protein: CASSLEGQGATSYNSPLHF
CDR3 DNA: TGCGCCAGCAGCTTGGAGGGACAGGGGGCAACCTCCTATAATTCACCCCTCCACTTT

D gene: .
V gene: TRBV30
J gene: TRBJ2-2
clone size: .
CDR3 protein: CAWKGGQHTGELFF
CDR3 DNA: TGTGCCTGGAAGGGGGGACAGCACACCGGGGAGCTGTTTTTT

D gene: .
V gene: TRBV7-2
J gene: TRBJ1-4
clone size: .
CDR3 protein: CASSLERGLNEKLFF
CDR3 DNA: TGTGCCAGCAGCTTAGAGCGGGGGCTTAATGAAAAACTGTTTTTT

D gene: TRBD1
V gene: TRBV5-4
J gene: TRBJ1-1
clone size: .
CDR3 protein: CASSHTQGAFNTEAFF
CDR3 DNA: TGTGCCAGCAGCCACACACAGGGGGCCTTTAACACTGAAGCTTTCTTT

D gene: .
V gene: TRBV5-8
J gene: TRBJ1-4
clone size: .
CDR3 protein: CASRRAGLINEKLFF
CDR3 DNA: TGTGCCAGCAGGCGGGCGGGACTGATTAATGAAAAACTGTTTTTT

D gene: TRBD1
V gene: TRBV4-3
J gene: TRBJ1-2
clone size: .
CDR3 protein: CASSQAWDSLYGYTF
CDR3 DNA: TGCGCCAGCAGCCAAGCGTGGGACAGCCTTTATGGCTACACCTTC

D gene: TRBD1
V gene: TRBV5-1
J gene: TRBJ1-2
clone size: .
CDR3 protein: CASSSDRGYGYTF
CDR3 DNA: TGCGCCAGCAGCTCCGACAGGGGCTATGGCTACACCTTC

D gene: TRBD1
V gene: TRBV19
J gene: TRBJ2-7
clone size: .
CDR3 protein: CASSTTGTGFEQYF
CDR3 DNA: TGTGCCAGTAGTACCACCGGGACAGGGTTCGAGCAGTACTTC

D gene: .
V gene: TRBV18
J gene: TRBJ2-2
clone size: .
CDR3 protein: CASSPPVRANTGELFF
CDR3 DNA: TGTGCCAGCTCACCACCGGTCCGGGCGAACACCGGGGAGCTGTTTTTT

D gene: .
V gene: TRBV7-8
J gene: TRBJ1-1
clone size: .
CDR3 protein: CASSFPNEREAFF
CDR3 DNA: TGTGCCAGCAGCTTTCCAAATGAGCGTGAAGCTTTCTTT

D gene: .
V gene: TRBV21-1
J gene: TRBJ1-2
clone size: .
CDR3 protein: CASSKALWDRVYYGYTF
CDR3 DNA: TGTGCCAGCAGCAAAGCGCTTTGGGACAGGGTTTACTATGGCTACACCTTC

D gene: TRBD1
V gene: TRBV27
J gene: TRBJ1-4
clone size: .
CDR3 protein: CASSLWTGSGKLFF
CDR3 DNA: TGTGCCAGCAGTTTATGGACAGGGTCGGGGAAACTGTTTTTT

D gene: TRBD1
V gene: TRBV19
J gene: TRBJ2-2
clone size: .
CDR3 protein: CASSTYRGTGELFF
CDR3 DNA: TGTGCCAGTAGTACCTACAGGGGGACCGGGGAGCTGTTTTTT

D gene: TRBD2
V gene: TRBV7-2
J gene: TRBJ2-1
clone size: .
CDR3 protein: CASVGRGLAGFVEQFF
CDR3 DNA: TGTGCCAGCGTCGGGCGGGGACTAGCGGGATTTGTTGAGCAGTTCTTC